This T cell receptor (beta chain) is drawn from a study of T cells in Graves' hyperthyroidism and ophthalmopathy. The ends were cut back, 8 bases at V and 2 bases at J, with 10 bases in the middle. This CDR3 spans 13 amino acids. The germline CDR1 and CDR2 sequences are SEHNR and FQNEAQ (reference sequence). This clonotype showed up just a few times. Researchers took RNA transcripts and amplified the TCR beta CDR3 regions from them. The primer set for the first-round RT-PCR of the TCR CDR3 was HTBI. TCRdb itself ran the multiplex PCR reads through MiXCR, one entry per CDR3 protein. The sample lists 460,000 or so distinct CDR3 sequences, roughly an eighth occurring once.

This chain connects TRBV7-9 to TRBJ2-4, with D perhaps TRBD1 or TRBD2 (5 bases each). Sequencing was carried out using blood. The TCR originated in a woman aged 18-30 years with Graves' hyperthyroidism. This CDR3 reads CASGTDSKNIQYF. The CDR3 DNA sequence: TGTGCCAGCGGGACGGACTCCAAAAACATTCAGTACTTC.